This T cell receptor (beta chain) was identified in a study of beta chain features in type 1 diabetes. The study's findings and limits: All four CD4+ subsets from Type 1 diabetes patients carried moderately but significantly shorter TCRB CDR3s. Patients with type 1 diabetes carried fewer insertions and had more deletions at their VDJ junctions.

Isolation of CD4+ naive, central memory, regulatory and stem cell-like memory cells was achieved by sorting via CD45RO/CCR7/CD25/CD127/CD95/CD27. Sorted populations all had greater than 95% purity. In this sample, this clone turned up a few times. The antigen is unknown. Investigators reverse transcribed all isolated RNA, so they sequenced expressed TCRB transcripts. Only in-frame clones appear in the TCRdb table, and some are missing; sequencing was by immunoSEQ multiplex PCR. The table lists about 250,000 clones, roughly 15% of them singletons. Germline V gives CDR1 LNHDA, CDR2 SQIVND (reference sequence). The junction had 6 bases not matched to a gene; V was cut back by 10 bases and J by 8 bases. The CDR3 runs 12 residues.

The rearrangement joins TRBV19 to TRBJ1-5, with TRBD1 matching 9 bases. The TCR comes from a woman aged 40 to 49 in good health. Material: naive CD4+ T cells from blood. The CDR3 sequence: CATETGGKPQHF. CDR3 sequence (DNA): TGTGCCACCGAGACAGGGGGAAAGCCCCAGCATTTT.